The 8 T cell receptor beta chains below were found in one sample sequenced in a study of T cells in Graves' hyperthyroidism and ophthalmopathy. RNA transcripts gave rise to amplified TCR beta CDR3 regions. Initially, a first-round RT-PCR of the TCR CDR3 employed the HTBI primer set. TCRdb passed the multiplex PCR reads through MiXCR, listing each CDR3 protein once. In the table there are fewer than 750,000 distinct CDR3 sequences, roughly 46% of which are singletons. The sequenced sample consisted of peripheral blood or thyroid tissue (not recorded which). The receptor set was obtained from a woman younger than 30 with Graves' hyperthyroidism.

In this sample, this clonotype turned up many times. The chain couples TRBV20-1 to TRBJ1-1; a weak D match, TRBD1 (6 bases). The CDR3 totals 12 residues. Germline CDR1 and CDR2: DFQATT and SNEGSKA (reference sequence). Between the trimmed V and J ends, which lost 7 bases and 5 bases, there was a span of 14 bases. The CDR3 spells CSGPRGRTEAFF. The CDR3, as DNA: TGCAGTGGTCCCCGGGGGCGAACTGAAGCTTTCTTT.

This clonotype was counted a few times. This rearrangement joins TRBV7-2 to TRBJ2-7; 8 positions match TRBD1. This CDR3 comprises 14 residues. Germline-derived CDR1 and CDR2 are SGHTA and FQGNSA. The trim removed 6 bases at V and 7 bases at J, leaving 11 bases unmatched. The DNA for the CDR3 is TGTGCCAGCAGGGAACAGGGGGGCTACAATGAGCAGTACTTC. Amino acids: CASREQGGYNEQYF.

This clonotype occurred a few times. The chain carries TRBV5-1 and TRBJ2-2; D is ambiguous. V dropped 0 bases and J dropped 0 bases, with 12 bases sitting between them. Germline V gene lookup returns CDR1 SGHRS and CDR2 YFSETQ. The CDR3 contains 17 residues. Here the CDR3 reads CASSLVDISTNTGELFF. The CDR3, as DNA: TGCGCCAGCAGCTTGGTTGACATATCTACGAACACCGGGGAGCTGTTTTTT.

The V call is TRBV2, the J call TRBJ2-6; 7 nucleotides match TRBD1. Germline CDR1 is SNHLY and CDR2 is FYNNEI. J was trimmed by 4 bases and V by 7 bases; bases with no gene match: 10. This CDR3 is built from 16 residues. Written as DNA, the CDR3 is TGTGCCAGCAAGACAGGGTCGTTCACCGGGGCCAACGTCCTGACTTTC. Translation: CASKTGSFTGANVLTF.

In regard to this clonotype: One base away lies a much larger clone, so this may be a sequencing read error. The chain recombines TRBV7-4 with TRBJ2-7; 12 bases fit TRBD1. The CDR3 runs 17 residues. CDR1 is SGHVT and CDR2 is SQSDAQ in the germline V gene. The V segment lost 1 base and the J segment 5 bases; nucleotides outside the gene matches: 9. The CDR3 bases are TGTGCCAGCAGCTTAGGGTTTTCCGGGACAGGGGGCGACGAGCAGTACTTC. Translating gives CASSLGFSGTGGDEQYF.

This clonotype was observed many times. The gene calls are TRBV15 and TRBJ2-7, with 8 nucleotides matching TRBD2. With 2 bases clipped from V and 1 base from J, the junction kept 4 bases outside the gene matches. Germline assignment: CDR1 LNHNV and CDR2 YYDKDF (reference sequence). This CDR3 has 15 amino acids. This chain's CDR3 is CATSRSRGGSYEQYF. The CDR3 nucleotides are TGTGCCACCAGCAGATCCCGGGGGGGTTCCTACGAGCAGTACTTC.

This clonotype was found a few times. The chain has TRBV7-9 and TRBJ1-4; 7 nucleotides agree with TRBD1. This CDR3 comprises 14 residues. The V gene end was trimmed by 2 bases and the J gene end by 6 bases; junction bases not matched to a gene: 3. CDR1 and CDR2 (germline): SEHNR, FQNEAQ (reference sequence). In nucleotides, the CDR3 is TGTGCCAGCAGCTTAATCGGGACAGATGAAAAACTGTTTTTT. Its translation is CASSLIGTDEKLFF.

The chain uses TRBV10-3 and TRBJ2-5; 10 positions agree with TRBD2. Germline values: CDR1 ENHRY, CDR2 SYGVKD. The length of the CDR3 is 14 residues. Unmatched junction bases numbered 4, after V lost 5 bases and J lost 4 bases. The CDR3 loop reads CAISLAGGGETQYF. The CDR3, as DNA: TGTGCCATCAGTTTAGCGGGAGGAGGAGAGACCCAGTACTTC.